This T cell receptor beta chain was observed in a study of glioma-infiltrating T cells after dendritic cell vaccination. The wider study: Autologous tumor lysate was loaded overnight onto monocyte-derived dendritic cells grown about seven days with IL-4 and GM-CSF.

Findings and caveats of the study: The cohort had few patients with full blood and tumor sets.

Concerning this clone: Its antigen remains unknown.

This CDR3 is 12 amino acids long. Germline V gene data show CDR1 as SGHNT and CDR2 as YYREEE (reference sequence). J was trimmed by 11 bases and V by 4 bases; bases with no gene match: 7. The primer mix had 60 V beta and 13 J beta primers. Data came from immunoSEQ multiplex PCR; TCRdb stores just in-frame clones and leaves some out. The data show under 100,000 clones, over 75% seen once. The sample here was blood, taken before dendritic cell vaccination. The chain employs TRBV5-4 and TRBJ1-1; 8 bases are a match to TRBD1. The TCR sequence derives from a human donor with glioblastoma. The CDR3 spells CASSQDRAWAFF. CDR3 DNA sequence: TGTGCCAGCAGCCAGGACAGGGCTTGGGCTTTCTTT.